The entry below describes one T cell receptor delta chain. In its sample, this clone was seen a few times. Its cognate antigen has yet to be identified. The protein that TCRdb holds for this DNA derives from a much larger clone and differs from the translated DNA at residue 13, which likely indicates a read error; the protein shown here is translated from the DNA. Receptors were amplified or captured by multiplex PCR. A 32-plex assay, with primers for all 8 TRDV and 4 TRDJ genes spanning the CDR3, was used to amplify the genomic DNA. A 12-nucleotide UMI was introduced during around 3 barcoding PCR cycles, after which a second PCR was performed with Illumina adapter primers. Libraries were purified with AMPure XP beads and quality-checked on a Fragment Analyzer with the HS NGS Fragment kit. Sequencing used an Illumina MiniSeq mid-output kit with roughly 22% PhiX and 150 cycles of paired-end reads. On the authors' methods: MIGEC version 1.2.9 was used to process reads, grouping reads by UMI and building error-corrected consensus sequences. Post-processing used modified VDJtools version 1.2.1 scripts and the tcR R package. After TCRdb called clones again from the public reads with CATT, rows with identical DNA were merged. None of the V and J calls come from the authors' own analysis; TCRdb made them. The sample yields some 5,300 delta-chain clones; about 11% were counted once. The top ten clones comprise around 53% of the sample.

These data originate in a study of DNA immune sequencing with unique molecular identifiers (dated by TCRdb to about 2020). A note on the overall study: Immunomagnetic cell separation was used to enrich gammadelta T cells from buffy coats, and the genomic DNA of the enriched gammadelta T cells was sequenced. Validation of the method was performed on synthetic reference molecules and on blood samples from healthy individuals. The study developed and validated an ultrasensitive DNA-based TRD repertoire sequencing method using PCR-introduced unique molecular identifiers. To compare enriched and non-enriched samples, roughly 0.1 ug of enriched gammadelta T-cell DNA and roughly 1 ug of non-enriched PBMC DNA were sequenced. Donors were healthy individuals, with around ten donors profiled from sorted peripheral blood gammadelta T cells. Fluorescence-activated cell sorting was used to enrich gammadelta T cells from the PBMC of about ten healthy people.

The CDR3 has 19 amino acids, counting the end cysteine and phenylalanine. Only the CDR3 portion is preserved as DNA: 57 bases, with reading frame beginning at the first base. The germline V gene gives CDR1 as GEAIGNYY and CDR2 as EKD. Trimmed from V: 4 bases; trimmed from J: 8 bases; junction bases lacking a gene match: 21. The study at large found these results: Novel TRD sequences not targeted by the primers cannot be detected with the primer-based approach. Healthy donors differed in TRD repertoire diversity, and several donors were highly oligoclonal, meaning the top 5 clonotypes made up more than half of productive molecules. TRDV2 paired with TRDJ1 was the most common TRD rearrangement among clonotypes in healthy donors.

The sample comprised gamma-delta T cells enriched from blood buffy coat, or unenriched PBMCs (not recorded which). This clonotype originated in a human donor in good health. The rearranged segments are TRDV2 and TRDJ1; 13 bases in the junction line up with TRDD3. The DNA reads TGTGCCTGTGAAATAGGCCTAAACTGGGGGATACGGGTCGGGTGGAAACTCATCTTT. Its translation is CACEIGLNWGIRVGWKLIF.